The text below deals with one TCR beta chain. V was clipped by 6 bases and J by 7 bases, with 13 bases between them. Germline-derived CDR1 and CDR2 are MNHEY and SVGAGI. The CDR3 has 14 amino acids. The data belong to a study of blood T cell repertoires in COVID-19. The method was immunoSEQ multiplex PCR; TCRdb's version includes in-frame clones alone and lacks a portion of them. The repertoire has around 270,000 clones, approximately 85% of them found once; the top ten carry roughly 0.87%. Sequences were obtained from peripheral blood. The origin of this receptor is a human donor with COVID-19, enrolled during active disease. The donor label of this sample is uncertain. The gene calls are TRBV6-5 and TRBJ1-6; no clear D gene. The CDR3 coding sequence is TGTGCCAGCAGACCCACAAGAACAAATTCACCCCTCCACTTT. Protein: CASRPTRTNSPLHF.